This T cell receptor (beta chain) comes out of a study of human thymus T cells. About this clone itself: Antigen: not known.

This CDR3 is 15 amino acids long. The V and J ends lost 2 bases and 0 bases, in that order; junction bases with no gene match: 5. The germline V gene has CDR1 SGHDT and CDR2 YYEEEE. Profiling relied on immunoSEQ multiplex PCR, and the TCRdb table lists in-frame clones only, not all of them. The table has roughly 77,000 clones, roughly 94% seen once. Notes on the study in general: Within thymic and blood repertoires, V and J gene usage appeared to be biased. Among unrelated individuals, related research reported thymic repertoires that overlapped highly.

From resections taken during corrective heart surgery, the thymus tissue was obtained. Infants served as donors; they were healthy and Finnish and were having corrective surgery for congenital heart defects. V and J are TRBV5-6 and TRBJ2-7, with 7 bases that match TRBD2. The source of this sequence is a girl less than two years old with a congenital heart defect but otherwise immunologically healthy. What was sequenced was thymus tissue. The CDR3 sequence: CASSLLSGTSYEQYF. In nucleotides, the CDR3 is TGTGCCAGCAGCTTATTGAGCGGGACCTCCTACGAGCAGTACTTC. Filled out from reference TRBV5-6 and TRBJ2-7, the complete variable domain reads DAGVTQSPTHLIKTRGQQVTLRCSPKSGHDTVSWYQQALGQGPQFIFQYYEEEERQRGNFPDRFSGHQFPNYSSELNVNALLLGDSALYLCASSLLSGTSYEQYFGPGTRLTVT.